This TCR beta chain was sequenced during a study of blood T cell repertoires in COVID-19. Study as a whole: Donors in the United States, Italy and Spain gave samples during acute or convalescent COVID-19. From T cells, B-cell-depleted T cells, or PBMCs came the material, which was cDNA or gDNA.

Per the study methods: Cell counts per sample came from amplifying reference gene primers. The repertoire was sequenced with immunoSEQ multiplex PCR; TCRdb's copy has only in-frame clones and lacks some. The V and J calls and clone size are taken from that table; D and trimming were inferred from the DNA. The profile shows about 170,000 clones, about four fifths of them singletons. In Seattle, patients joined the study during active infection and were tracked longitudinally. CDR1 is MNHEY, CDR2 SVGEGT, per germline. CDR3 length: 15 amino acids. Trimming took off 2 bases at V and 2 bases at J, with 13 bases between the two ends.

This chain links TRBV6-2 or TRBV6-3 with TRBJ2-7; D may be TRBD2 (5 bases). The specimen was peripheral blood. This clonotype was obtained from a woman aged 80 or over with COVID-19, enrolled during active disease. The DNA of the CDR3 is TGTGCCAGCAGTTACCGGGCGGTGAGGGCCTACGAGCAGTACTTC. Its translation is CASSYRAVRAYEQYF.